In this sample, the clone carrying this T cell receptor beta chain turned up a few times. The source of the sample is a study of neoadjuvant anti-PD-1 for oral cavity cancer. Study context: Non-progressing patients received a fourth nivolumab dose near day 43, then surgery on days 50-56.

Profiled with immunoSEQ multiplex PCR; TCRdb holds only in-frame clones, not every one. Counted here are thousands of clones, over 75% occurring once; the ten biggest clones make up approximately 3%. The V end lost 5 bases, the J end lost 0 bases, and 7 bases lay between the germline ends. The CDR3 runs 14 residues. The germline V gene encodes CDR1 SGHAT and CDR2 FQNNGV. Here the sequenced sample was PBMCs, taken before nivolumab (anti-PD-1) treatment. The TCR sequence derives from a person aged 35-79 years with oral cavity squamous cell carcinoma. The chain recombines TRBV11-2 with TRBJ1-4; no definite D call. CDR3 residues: CASSPITTNEKLFF. The DNA for the CDR3 is TGTGCCAGCAGCCCGATAACAACTAATGAAAAACTGTTTTTT.